The 26 T cell receptor beta chains reported below all come from one sample, sequenced in a study of human T cells and chemical hapten exposure. The sample's time point: patch test 1, 2 weeks after DPC sensitization. Stated treatment: therapeutic diphenylcyclopropenone sensitization with weekly scalp DPC. TCRdb itself ran the RACE reads through MiXCR, one entry per CDR3 protein. Found here are roughly 180,000 distinct CDR3 sequences, about 20% of them singletons; the top ten hold about 6.7%. This sample comprised whole blood, obtained in connection with sensitization to the hapten diphenylcyclopropenone (DPC). These receptors were collected from a woman aged 50 to 60 with alopecia areata. Some clones in this sample may be carry-over from other donors' samples.

The chain combines TRBV28 with TRBJ2-7; D may be TRBD1 (6 bases). The CDR3 loop spans 15 amino acids. Trimming removed 5 bases at V and 0 bases at J, with 14 bases between. From germline, CDR1 is MDHEN and CDR2 SYDVKM. The CDR3 DNA reads as TGTGCCAGCAGTGGCACAGGGAAGATCTCCTACGAGCAGTACTTC. Its protein product is CASSGTGKISYEQYF.

The chain uses TRBV27 and TRBJ1-5, with TRBD1 as a possible D gene (6 bases). Germline V gene sequence: CDR1 MNHEY, CDR2 SMNVEV (reference sequence). Trimming left V 2 bases short and J 4 bases short, with 15 bases between. The CDR3 covers 16 residues. The DNA for the CDR3 is TGTGCCAGCAGTTTAGTAGCCAGGGGCTGGAATCAGCCCCAGCATTTT. It encodes CASSLVARGWNQPQHF.

This clonotype has a handful of counts. This rearrangement joins TRBV6-5 to TRBJ2-7; 9 positions match TRBD1. Germline lookup yields CDR1 MNHEY and CDR2 SVGAGI. With 5 bases clipped from V and 2 bases from J, the junction kept 4 bases outside the gene matches. The CDR3 consists of 14 residues. CDR3 sequence: CASSRGTGTYEQYF. The CDR3 bases are TGTGCCAGCAGTCGCGGGACAGGGACCTACGAGCAGTACTTC.

This rearrangement joins TRBV4-1 to TRBJ1-6, with 7 bases matching TRBD1. J gave up 7 bases and V 7 bases, and 10 bases lay outside the gene matches. CDR1 is MGHRA, CDR2 YSYEKL, per germline. The CDR3 length is 15 residues. This CDR3 reads CASTRDRDSNSPLHF. CDR3 nucleotide sequence: TGCGCCAGCACCCGCGACCGGGACAGCAATTCACCCCTCCACTTT.

The V and J genes are TRBV6-1 and TRBJ1-1, with TRBD1 identical over 7 bases. With 4 bases clipped from V and 7 bases from J, the junction kept 6 bases outside the gene matches. Per germline, CDR1 MNHNS and CDR2 SASEGT. CDR3 length: 13 residues. The CDR3 DNA follows: TGTGCCAGCAGTGGGAACCGGGACAGTGAAGCTTTCTTT. It yields the protein CASSGNRDSEAFF.

This clonotype has more than one count but fewer than ten. The gene calls are TRBV2 and TRBJ2-3; D might be TRBD1 (5 bases). V was trimmed by 6 bases and J by 6 bases, leaving 16 bases between them. This CDR3 has 14 amino acids. Germline V lookup: CDR1 SNHLY, CDR2 FYNNEI. Here the CDR3 DNA reads TGTGCCAGCAGGGAGACCTTGGGGCTGGATACGCAGTATTTT. Amino acid sequence: CASRETLGLDTQYF.

The V and J genes are TRBV6-1 and TRBJ2-6; 11 positions agree with TRBD1. CDR1 is MNHNS, CDR2 SASEGT, per germline. The CDR3 consists of 16 residues. With 8 bases clipped from V and 2 bases from J, the junction kept 5 bases outside the gene matches. The CDR3 region is CASFRTGGAGANVLTF. In DNA, the CDR3 is TGTGCCAGCTTTAGGACAGGGGGCGCTGGGGCCAACGTCCTGACTTTC.

The chain uses TRBV4-2 and TRBJ2-1; 11 positions match TRBD2. V lost 3 bases and J lost 6; bases outside the gene matches: 4. The CDR3 runs to 15 residues. Germline CDR1 and CDR2: LGHNA and YNFKEQ. The CDR3 DNA sequence: TGTGCCAGCAGCCAGGGGCTAGCGGGAGGCAATGAGCAGTTCTTC. It translates to CASSQGLAGGNEQFF.

This clonotype turned up a few times. The rearrangement joins TRBV7-8 to TRBJ2-3; 9 bases match TRBD1. The CDR3 runs 15 residues. Losses at the gene ends were 5 bases for V and 4 bases for J; bases not matched to a gene: 7. Germline CDR1 reads SGHVS; CDR2 reads FQNEAQ. CDR3 sequence (DNA): TGTGCCAGCAGCCCCGGGACAGGGCGGGCAGATACGCAGTATTTT. Its protein product is CASSPGTGRADTQYF.

The chain joins TRBV12-3 or TRBV12-4 to TRBJ2-3; D could derive from TRBD1 or TRBD2 (6 bases each). Trimming removed 6 bases from V and 1 base from J, with 11 bases in between. This CDR3 has 14 residues. The CDR3 loop reads CASRQGGGTDTQYF. The CDR3 coding sequence is TGTGCCAGCAGACAGGGAGGTGGCACAGATACGCAGTATTTT.

This chain uses TRBV20-1 with TRBJ2-1; 13 positions agree with TRBD2. Germline loops: CDR1 DFQATT, CDR2 SNEGSKA (reference sequence). This CDR3 region has 16 residues. V was pared by 5 bases and J by 9 bases, with 13 bases of the junction left unmatched. Written as DNA, the CDR3 is TGCAGTGCTCAATCCGGACTAGCGGGAGCGATTGTTGAGCAGTTCTTC. The encoded protein is CSAQSGLAGAIVEQFF.

The table lists this clonotype with a few counts. V is TRBV19 and J is TRBJ2-7; TRBD2 agrees at 8 bases. The CDR3 is 12 residues long. V gave up 8 bases and J gave up 6 bases; unmatched junction bases: 6. CDR1 LNHDA and CDR2 SQIVND come from the germline V gene (reference sequence). DNA of the CDR3: TGTGCCAGTGGAAGCGGGAGCGGCGAGCAGTACTTC. It specifies CASGSGSGEQYF.

The chain recombines TRBV24-1 with TRBJ2-3; D call uncertain. V was pared by 3 bases and J by 0 bases, with 9 bases between. Germline CDR1 reads KGHDR; CDR2 reads SFDVKD. The CDR3 contains 15 residues. As DNA, the CDR3 is TGTGCCACCAGTGATAATCGGCCTAGCACAGATACGCAGTATTTT. As protein: CATSDNRPSTDTQYF.

This clonotype was detected a few times. The chain employs TRBV12-2 and TRBJ2-1; TRBD2, the D gene given by the table, was not confirmed from the DNA. TRBV12-2 is marked as a pseudogene. The length of the CDR3 is 19 residues. CDR3 sequence: CASRLAVETSGRVSNEQFF. Here the CDR3 DNA reads TGTGCAAGTCGCTTAGCGGTGGAGACTAGCGGGAGAGTAAGCAATGAGCAGTTCTTC.

V and J are TRBV20-1 and TRBJ2-3; the D is unclear. This CDR3 region has 12 residues. Trimming cost V 6 bases and J 5 bases, with 12 bases left between them. Germline values: CDR1 DFQATT, CDR2 SNEGSKA (reference sequence). The CDR3 is CSASRREDTQYF. The CDR3 bases are TGCAGTGCCAGCCGAAGGGAAGATACGCAGTATTTT.

This chain connects TRBV20-1 to TRBJ1-1; 8 bases are a match to TRBD1. The CDR3 is made up of 12 amino acids. J gave up 1 base and V 6 bases, and 1 base lay outside the gene matches. The germline gives CDR1 DFQATT, CDR2 SNEGSKA (reference sequence). For the CDR3, the DNA is TGCAGTGCACAGGGGGGGAACACTGAAGCTTTCTTT. Translating it yields CSAQGGNTEAFF.

V is TRBV5-1 and J is TRBJ2-2, with 9 bases that match TRBD2. The germline gives CDR1 SGHRS, CDR2 YFSETQ. After removal of 0 bases from V and 6 bases from J, the junction contained 6 bases not matched to a gene. The CDR3 has 16 residues. CDR3 DNA sequence: TGCGCCAGCAGCTTGGAGGTAGCGGGAGCGGCCGGGGAGCTGTTTTTT. It specifies CASSLEVAGAAGELFF.

This clonotype was detected only a few times. The chain carries TRBV5-1 and TRBJ2-2, with TRBD2 identical over 10 bases. Germline V gene data show CDR1 as SGHRS and CDR2 as YFSETQ. V shed 7 bases and J 4 bases; nucleotides not matched to a gene: 4. This CDR3 region has 14 residues. CDR3 protein: CASRLAGTTGELFF. The CDR3 DNA sequence: TGCGCCAGCCGACTAGCGGGTACCACCGGGGAGCTGTTTTTT. The entire variable domain, with the rest obtained from reference TRBV5-1 and TRBJ2-2, is as follows: KAGVTQTPRYLIKTRGQQVTLSCSPISGHRSVSWYQQTPGQGLQFLFEYFSETQRNKGNFPGRFSGRQFSNSRSEMNVSTLELGDSALYLCASRLAGTTGELFFGEGSRLTVL.

The rearrangement joins TRBV20-1 to TRBJ1-5; possibly TRBD1 for D (5 bases). Germline V gives CDR1 DFQATT, CDR2 SNEGSKA (reference sequence). The CDR3 has 15 residues. V was clipped by 3 bases and J by 6 bases, with 18 bases between them. The CDR3 region has the DNA TGCAGTGCTAGGCCGGGCAGGGTGGTGAGTCAGCCCCAGCATTTT. Translating gives CSARPGRVVSQPQHF.

The table lists this clonotype with a few counts. CDR3 nucleotide sequence: TGCGCCAGCAGCTTGACTCTGGGGCCCGCAACTAATGAAAAACTGTTTTTT. It is translated as CASSLTLGPATNEKLFF. This chain uses TRBV5-1 with TRBJ1-4, with a weak D call TRBD1 (5 bases). Germline values: CDR1 SGHRS, CDR2 YFSETQ. This CDR3 comprises 17 residues. Trimming shortened V by 1 base and J by 0 bases, and 13 bases separated the two germline ends. Looking up the rest from reference TRBV5-1 and TRBJ1-4 gives the full variable domain: KAGVTQTPRYLIKTRGQQVTLSCSPISGHRSVSWYQQTPGQGLQFLFEYFSETQRNKGNFPGRFSGRQFSNSRSEMNVSTLELGDSALYLCASSLTLGPATNEKLFFGSGTQLSVL.

This clonotype was detected ten times or more. CDR3 protein: CASSQDWDSDQPQHF. CDR3 nucleotide sequence: TGTGCCAGCAGCCAAGATTGGGACAGCGATCAGCCCCAGCATTTT. The chain links TRBV4-2 to TRBJ1-5, with 7 positions matching TRBD1. This CDR3 spans 15 amino acids. Trimming at V came to 0 bases and at J to 5 bases, leaving 4 bases not matched to a gene. Per the germline V gene, CDR1 is LGHNA and CDR2 is YNFKEQ.

This clonotype appeared many times. Germline is not matched at one junction end, which may reflect a read error. The chain employs TRBV12-3 or TRBV12-4 and TRBJ2-1; 10 bases are a match to TRBD2. The CDR3 has 14 residues. The CDR3 here is CASSLGLAVNEQFF. The CDR3 DNA follows: TGTGCCAGCAGCTTAGGACTAGCGGTCAATGAGCAGTTCTTC.

Only a few counts were recorded for this clonotype. This chain links TRBV5-1 with TRBJ2-7; no clear D gene. Germline CDR1 reads SGHRS; CDR2 reads YFSETQ. This CDR3 has 13 amino acids. V gave up 2 bases and J gave up 0 bases, with 6 bases separating them. DNA for the CDR3: TGCGCCAGCAGCTTCAGGCCCTCCTACGAGCAGTACTTC. Its protein product is CASSFRPSYEQYF. The full variable domain, in which reference TRBV5-1 and TRBJ2-7 provide the parts outside the CDR3, is KAGVTQTPRYLIKTRGQQVTLSCSPISGHRSVSWYQQTPGQGLQFLFEYFSETQRNKGNFPGRFSGRQFSNSRSEMNVSTLELGDSALYLCASSFRPSYEQYFGPGTRLTVT.

The CDR3 sequence: CASSSSGRVSGELFF. In DNA form, the CDR3 reads TGTGCCAGCAGCTCTAGCGGGAGGGTTTCCGGGGAGCTGTTTTTT. V usage is TRBV7-2 and J usage is TRBJ2-2; 12 positions match TRBD2. The germline V gene has CDR1 SGHTA and CDR2 FQGNSA. CDR3 length: 15 amino acids. V gave up 4 bases and J gave up 6 bases; unmatched junction bases: 3.

With regard to this clonotype: As the CDR3 is not closed by the conserved phenylalanine or tryptophan, this likely results from a read error. The rearrangement joins TRBV7-6 to TRBJ2-3; D not resolved. V lost 4 bases and J 4 bases, leaving 12 bases between the germline ends. Germline assignment: CDR1 SGHVS and CDR2 FNYEAQ. This CDR3 contains 14 residues. CDR3 loop: CASSSFHPPDTQYS. The CDR3 coding sequence is TGTGCCAGCAGCTCTTTCCACCCCCCAGATACGCAGTATTCT.

J is TRBJ1-1 and V is TRBV10-2; possibly TRBD1 for D (6 bases). Trimming left V 0 bases short and J 4 bases short, with 12 bases between. The germline V gene has CDR1 WSHSY and CDR2 SAAADI. The CDR3 runs 15 residues. In DNA, the CDR3 is TGCGCCAGCAGTGAGTCGGGGGGGCCTGGCACTGAAGCTTTCTTT. Amino acid sequence: CASSESGGPGTEAFF.